Each of the 23 T cell receptor beta chains below was sequenced from the same sample in a study of Graves' ophthalmopathy and Graves' hyperthyroidism (dated by TCRdb to 2017 to 2018). TCRdb names Illumina HiSeq 2000 as the instrument used. For repertoire sequencing, the TCR beta CDR3 regions were amplified from RNA transcripts. HTBI primers and the Qiagen OneStep RT-PCR kit were used in a first-round RT-PCR, which was followed by a second-round multiplex PCR, size selection and purification. In-frame beta chains were kept once TCRdb had trimmed the public reads at Q25 with fastp and called clones with MiXCR. Identical CDR3 proteins give one entry, which carries the most common genes and DNA. This sample is represented by about 200,000 distinct CDR3 sequences; 29% of them were singletons. Jointly, the top ten make up approximately 8.2% of the sample. The sequenced material came from peripheral blood. All receptors come from a man between 45 and 60 years old with Graves' ophthalmopathy. Donor details come from another sample of the same person, matched by shared clones.

Many counts were recorded for this clonotype. The chain recombines TRBV14 with TRBJ2-7, with 7 bases aligning to TRBD1. CDR3 size: 15 residues. The germline gives CDR1 SGHDN, CDR2 FVKESK. The V segment lost 4 bases and the J segment 4 bases; nucleotides outside the gene matches: 10. The CDR3 reads CASSLGTARGYEQYF. The DNA of the CDR3 is TGTGCCAGCAGCCTAGGGACAGCGAGAGGATACGAGCAGTACTTC.

This clonotype was observed at least ten times. The chain joins TRBV27 to TRBJ2-5; D is possibly TRBD1 or TRBD2 (6 bases each). The CDR3 spans 14 residues. Trimming shortened V by 0 bases and J by 3 bases, and 8 bases separated the two germline ends. Per the germline V gene, CDR1 is MNHEY and CDR2 is SMNVEV (reference sequence). CDR3 in DNA: TGTGCCAGCAGTTTATCGAGGGGGGAAGAGACCCAGTACTTC. Its translation: CASSLSRGEETQYF.

Many counts were recorded for this clonotype. This chain connects TRBV6-5 to TRBJ2-5; 8 bases agree with TRBD1. J gave up 4 bases and V 2 bases, and 9 bases lay outside the gene matches. This CDR3 comprises 16 residues. Germline CDR1 reads MNHEY; CDR2 reads SVGAGI. The CDR3 protein is CASSYLNQGAGETQYF. CDR3 bases: TGTGCCAGCAGTTACCTAAACCAGGGGGCGGGAGAGACCCAGTACTTC.

This sequence joins TRBV28 and TRBJ2-7, with D perhaps being TRBD1 or TRBD2 (5 bases each). This CDR3 is 19 amino acids long. Germline CDR1 reads MDHEN; CDR2 reads SYDVKM. The ends were cut back, 0 bases at V and 0 bases at J, with 21 bases in the middle. The CDR3 protein is CASSLWAHKRAGPSYEQYF. The CDR3 DNA is TGTGCCAGCAGTTTATGGGCGCATAAGAGGGCAGGGCCCTCCTACGAGCAGTACTTC.

The sample holds many counts of this clonotype. The chain employs TRBV20-1 and TRBJ1-6; the D gene is possibly TRBD1 (5 bases). CDR1 and CDR2 (germline): DFQATT, SNEGSKA (reference sequence). The CDR3 totals 14 residues. The V end lost 3 bases, the J end lost 0 bases, and 6 bases lay between the germline ends. The CDR3 region is CSARGTSYNSPLHF. DNA of the CDR3: TGCAGTGCTAGGGGGACCTCCTATAATTCACCCCTCCACTTT.

This clonotype was seen ten or more times. This chain uses TRBV27 with TRBJ2-5; 10 bases match TRBD2. There are 14 residues in the CDR3. Germline V gives CDR1 MNHEY, CDR2 SMNVEV (reference sequence). V gave up 5 bases and J gave up 5 bases; unmatched junction bases: 5. The chain's CDR3 is CASSPLAGVETQYF. CDR3 in DNA: TGTGCCAGCAGTCCGCTAGCGGGAGTTGAGACCCAGTACTTC.

V usage is TRBV28 and J usage is TRBJ1-1; TRBD1 matches at 7 bases. The germline V gene has CDR1 MDHEN and CDR2 SYDVKM. The CDR3 is 12 amino acids. The V gene end was trimmed by 5 bases and the J gene end by 8 bases; junction bases not matched to a gene: 5. This chain's CDR3 is CASSLRGREAFF. In DNA, the CDR3 is TGTGCCAGCAGTCTCAGGGGGAGGGAAGCTTTCTTT.

This clonotype was observed at least ten times. The J gene is TRBJ2-7, the V gene TRBV6-2 or TRBV6-3; 10 bases match TRBD1. CDR3 length equals 15 residues. Germline V gene lookup returns CDR1 MNHEY and CDR2 SVGEGT. V trimming: 7 bases; J trimming: 6 bases; junction bases outside the gene matches: 12. The CDR3 nucleotides read TGTGCCAGCACCCCTAGGGGACAGGGGATAGGCGAGCAGTACTTC. It codes for CASTPRGQGIGEQYF.

This clonotype was counted at least ten times. V is TRBV6-5 and J is TRBJ2-5; D gene unclear. In germline, CDR1 is MNHEY, CDR2 SVGAGI. The CDR3 is 15 amino acids. V lost 2 bases to trimming and J lost 0 bases, with 10 bases between them. The CDR3 loop is CASSYIWRNQETQYF. CDR3 nucleotides: TGTGCCAGCAGTTACATTTGGCGTAACCAAGAGACCCAGTACTTC.

The V and J genes are TRBV5-1 and TRBJ2-2; 11 bases match TRBD1. The CDR3 is made up of 15 amino acids. Germline loops: CDR1 SGHRS, CDR2 YFSETQ. After removal of 4 bases from V and 3 bases from J, the junction contained 2 bases not matched to a gene. CDR3 nucleotides: TGCGCCAGCAGCCAGGGACAGGGGGACACCGGGGAGCTGTTTTTT. It specifies CASSQGQGDTGELFF.

There are many counts of this clonotype. The chain has TRBV11-2 and TRBJ2-7; maybe TRBD1 (5 bases). Germline-derived CDR1 and CDR2 are SGHAT and FQNNGV. Trimming removed 4 bases at V and 2 bases at J, with 15 bases between. CDR3 length: 15 amino acids. For the CDR3, the DNA is TGTGCCAGCAGCTCTGTTGGGTACAGGACCTACGAGCAGTACTTC. As protein: CASSSVGYRTYEQYF. Combining the CDR3 with reference TRBV11-2 and TRBJ2-7 gives the whole variable domain EAGVAQSPRYKIIEKRQSVAFWCNPISGHATLYWYQQILGQGPKLLIQFQNNGVVDDSQLPKDRFSAERLKGVDSTLKIQPAKLEDSAVYLCASSSVGYRTYEQYFGPGTRLTVT.

This clonotype was counted at least ten times. This sequence joins TRBV6-2 or TRBV6-3 and TRBJ2-7, with a tentative D call TRBD1 (5 bases). CDR3 size: 14 residues. The germline V gene encodes CDR1 MNHEY and CDR2 SVGEGT. Between the trimmed V and J ends, which lost 0 bases and 1 base, there was a span of 7 bases. For the CDR3, the DNA is TGTGCCAGCAGTTACTCGGACATATCCTACGAGCAGTACTTC. It encodes CASSYSDISYEQYF.

The V gene is TRBV6-1, the J gene TRBJ1-2, with a possible D match to TRBD1 (6 bases). Germline V lookup: CDR1 MNHNS, CDR2 SASEGT. The CDR3 totals 14 residues. V dropped 5 bases and J dropped 2 bases, with 12 bases sitting between them. The CDR3 coding sequence is TGTGCCAGCAGTCGGACAGATAGAAACTATGGCTACACCTTC. Protein product: CASSRTDRNYGYTF.

The sample holds many counts of this clonotype. This rearrangement joins TRBV5-1 to TRBJ1-1; 7 bases fit TRBD1. The V gene end was trimmed by 2 bases and the J gene end by 4 bases; junction bases not matched to a gene: 8. Germline CDR1 and CDR2: SGHRS and YFSETQ. CDR3 size: 15 residues. The CDR3 DNA reads as TGCGCCAGCAGCTTACCTACAGGGGCGACCACTGAAGCTTTCTTT. This translates into CASSLPTGATTEAFF.

Many counts were recorded for this clonotype. This chain joins TRBV20-1 and TRBJ1-1; no clear D. The CDR3 runs 13 residues. Germline CDR1 DFQATT, CDR2 SNEGSKA (reference sequence). V shed 3 bases and J shed 1 base, with 9 bases lying between them. DNA of the CDR3: TGCAGTGCTAGCGCGGAAGCGAACACTGAAGCTTTCTTT. Translated: CSASAEANTEAFF.

This clonotype was seen many times. This chain links TRBV4-3 with TRBJ2-2, with D possibly matching TRBD1 (6 bases). This CDR3 is 15 amino acids long. Deletions cut 1 base from V and 7 bases from J, with 13 bases between. CDR1 and CDR2 from the germline V gene are LGHNA and YSLEER. The CDR3: CASSQAGTPNGELFF. CDR3 sequence (DNA): TGCGCCAGCAGCCAAGCAGGGACACCCAACGGGGAGCTGTTTTTT.

This clonotype came up many times. This rearrangement joins TRBV3-1 to TRBJ2-2, with D hard to call. The CDR3 covers 11 residues. The V end was cut by 2 bases, the J end by 10 bases, with 5 bases between. CDR1 and CDR2 (germline): LGHDT, YNNKEL (reference sequence). The CDR3 region is CASSQYEELFF. CDR3 sequence (DNA): TGTGCCAGCAGCCAATACGAGGAGCTGTTTTTT.

This rearrangement joins TRBV29-1 to TRBJ1-1, with 7 bases fitting TRBD1. V trimming: 7 bases; J trimming: 4 bases; junction bases outside the gene matches: 3. Germline loops: CDR1 SQVTM, CDR2 ANQGSEA. The CDR3 totals 11 residues. CDR3 sequence reads: CSGYRGTEAFF. The CDR3 DNA reads as TGCAGCGGGTACAGGGGCACTGAAGCTTTCTTT.

The table lists this clonotype with a few counts. V is TRBV6-2 or TRBV6-3 and J is TRBJ1-5; a possible D gene is TRBD1 (5 bases). Trimming shortened V by 4 bases and J by 4 bases, and 8 bases separated the two germline ends. Germline V lookup: CDR1 MNHEY, CDR2 SVGEGT. The CDR3 has 13 amino acids. CDR3 in amino acids: CASSSRANQPQHF. CDR3 nucleotide sequence: TGTGCCAGCAGTTCCAGGGCTAATCAGCCCCAGCATTTT.

This clonotype was detected many times. The gene calls are TRBV28 and TRBJ2-7; D might be TRBD2 (5 bases). Germline loops: CDR1 MDHEN, CDR2 SYDVKM. V was clipped by 5 bases and J by 2 bases, with 13 bases between them. CDR3 length equals 14 residues. CDR3 nucleotide sequence: TGTGCCAGCAGTACCAGCGGAGCTACCTACGAGCAGTACTTC. It translates to CASSTSGATYEQYF.

This clonotype was observed at least ten times. The chain recombines TRBV10-2 with TRBJ1-1, with unresolved D. V was pared by 7 bases and J by 1 base, with 13 bases between. Per germline, CDR1 WSHSY and CDR2 SAAADI. CDR3 length equals 14 residues. The CDR3 loop reads CASNEGRWNTEAFF. The CDR3 DNA is TGCGCCAGCAACGAAGGACGCTGGAACACTGAAGCTTTCTTT.

This clonotype was seen many times. This chain links TRBV11-2 with TRBJ2-5; weak D call: TRBD2 (6 bases). The germline CDR1 and CDR2 sequences are SGHAT and FQNNGV. The CDR3 length is 16 residues. V was trimmed by 1 base and J by 2 bases, leaving 14 bases between them. CDR3 nucleotide sequence: TGTGCCAGCAGCTTAGTTTTTAGCGGCCCACAAGAGACCCAGTACTTC. Its translation is CASSLVFSGPQETQYF. The entire variable domain, with the rest obtained from reference TRBV11-2 and TRBJ2-5, is as follows: EAGVAQSPRYKIIEKRQSVAFWCNPISGHATLYWYQQILGQGPKLLIQFQNNGVVDDSQLPKDRFSAERLKGVDSTLKIQPAKLEDSAVYLCASSLVFSGPQETQYFGPGTRLLVL.

There are many counts of this clonotype. The chain combines TRBV6-2 or TRBV6-3 with TRBJ2-5; 14 bases agree with TRBD2. Losses at the gene ends were 8 bases for V and 5 bases for J; bases not matched to a gene: 7. The CDR3 spans 15 residues. Germline lookup yields CDR1 MNHEY and CDR2 SVGEGT. CDR3 coding DNA: TGTGCCAGCTCGCGACTAGCGGGAGGGCCGGAGACCCAGTACTTC. It is translated as CASSRLAGGPETQYF.